The 26 T cell receptor beta chains in this list originate from one sample, sequenced in a study of blood T cell repertoires in COVID-19. The table came from immunoSEQ multiplex PCR; TCRdb's copy has only in-frame clones and leaves some out. The sample lists about 500,000 clones; approximately 89% were seen once. The sequenced material came from peripheral blood. These receptors all come from a man younger than 30 with COVID-19, enrolled during active disease.

The chain combines TRBV10-1 with TRBJ2-1; weak D call: TRBD1 (5 bases). Germline V gene sequence: CDR1 WNHNN, CDR2 SYGVQD (reference sequence). The CDR3 is made up of 14 amino acids. The V gene lost 3 bases and the J gene lost 8 bases, with 14 bases spanning the gap. The DNA of the CDR3 is TGCGCCAGCAGTGACCCCCCAAAAGGGGATGAGCAGTTCTTC. This codes for CASSDPPKGDEQFF.

The gene calls are TRBV5-5 and TRBJ2-4, with TRBD1 matching 8 bases. This CDR3 has 16 residues. The V gene's germline CDR1 is SGHKS and CDR2 YYEKEE (reference sequence). The trim removed 2 bases at V and 7 bases at J, leaving 11 bases unmatched. CDR3 nucleotide sequence: TGTGCCAGCAGCTTTTCCCAGGGGGCGAGTAGGAACATTCAGTACTTC. It specifies CASSFSQGASRNIQYF. Full variable domain (remainder filled in from reference TRBV5-5 and TRBJ2-4): DAGVTQSPTHLIKTRGQQVTLRCSPISGHKSVSWYQQVLGQGPQFIFQYYEKEERGRGNFPDRFSARQFPNYSSELNVNALLLGDSALYLCASSFSQGASRNIQYFGAGTRLSVL.

The chain employs TRBV9 and TRBJ2-3; 9 bases match TRBD2. V shed 3 bases and J 2 bases; nucleotides not matched to a gene: 4. CDR3 length: 15 residues. Looked up from germline, CDR1 is SGDLS and CDR2 is YYNGEE. The CDR3 nucleotides read TGTGCCAGCAGCGCCAGCGGGAGGTTCACAGATACGCAGTATTTT. It encodes CASSASGRFTDTQYF.

V and J are TRBV5-1 and TRBJ2-5; TRBD1 matches at 9 bases. CDR3 length equals 16 residues. The trim removed 6 bases at V and 5 bases at J, leaving 14 bases unmatched. Germline V gives CDR1 SGHRS, CDR2 YFSETQ. This chain's CDR3 is CASTAQPGQGRETQYF. The CDR3 nucleotides read TGCGCCAGCACTGCCCAACCGGGACAGGGACGGGAGACCCAGTACTTC.

The chain combines TRBV2 with TRBJ1-2, with TRBD1 matching over 9 bases. Per the germline V gene, CDR1 is SNHLY and CDR2 is FYNNEI. J was trimmed by 2 bases and V by 5 bases; bases with no gene match: 3. The CDR3 spans 14 residues. The CDR3 is CASSIGTGNYGYTF. The CDR3, as DNA: TGTGCCAGCAGTATTGGGACAGGGAACTATGGCTACACCTTC.

This clone has just one count. The chain couples TRBV5-4 to TRBJ2-5; tentative D call: TRBD2 (5 bases). From germline, CDR1 is SGHNT and CDR2 YYREEE (reference sequence). The CDR3 consists of 13 residues. V shed 5 bases and J shed 5 bases, with 13 bases lying between them. The CDR3 DNA follows: TGTGCCAGCAGTCTGGACTTTCCCGAGACCCAGTACTTC. Residues: CASSLDFPETQYF.

The chain recombines TRBV2 with TRBJ2-3; D is undetermined. CDR3 length equals 15 residues. V dropped 10 bases and J dropped 0 bases, with 17 bases sitting between them. Germline V CDR1 and CDR2: SNHLY, FYNNEI. The CDR3 region has the DNA TGTGCCATCTTGTCCGGAGCGAGAAGCACAGATACGCAGTATTTT. This codes for CAILSGARSTDTQYF.

V and J are TRBV6-5 and TRBJ1-6; 9 positions match TRBD1. V lost 7 bases, J lost 8 bases, and 9 bases stayed unmatched. Germline lookup yields CDR1 MNHEY and CDR2 SVGAGI. This CDR3 is 15 amino acids long. The CDR3 spells CASKNPDRGYSPLHF. In DNA form, the CDR3 reads TGTGCCAGCAAAAACCCCGACAGGGGGTATTCACCCCTCCACTTT.

The chain combines TRBV5-1 with TRBJ1-1; TRBD1 aligns across 7 bases. The length of the CDR3 is 15 residues. V dropped 4 bases and J dropped 0; count of bases not matched to a gene: 6. Germline lookup yields CDR1 SGHRS and CDR2 YFSETQ. The DNA of the CDR3 is TGCGCCAGCAGCAGGGGACAGCGGTTGAACACTGAAGCTTTCTTT. As protein: CASSRGQRLNTEAFF.

The chain carries TRBV5-1 and TRBJ1-4, with 7 bases aligning to TRBD1. V lost 9 bases, J lost 5 bases, and 7 bases stayed unmatched. This CDR3 has 13 residues. Germline CDR1 reads SGHRS; CDR2 reads YFSETQ. CDR3 protein: CATRDSINEKLFF. Written as DNA, the CDR3 is TGCGCCACCCGGGACAGTATAAATGAAAAACTGTTTTTT.

The chain uses TRBV20-1 and TRBJ1-2; the D is unclear. The CDR3 runs 11 residues. The germline V gene has CDR1 DFQATT and CDR2 SNEGSKA (reference sequence). The V and J ends lost 0 bases and 8 bases respectively, with 7 bases between them. The CDR3 region has the DNA TGCAGTGCTAGAGACGGAGGGGGCTACACCTTC. It specifies CSARDGGGYTF.

The chain couples TRBV12-5 to TRBJ1-2; 8 bases line up with TRBD1. J lost 4 bases, V lost 5 bases, and 12 bases had no gene match. Germline V gene lookup returns CDR1 LGHNT and CDR2 FRNRAP. This CDR3 spans 16 amino acids. The CDR3 sequence: CASGMDRADLAYGYTF. CDR3 sequence (DNA): TGTGCTAGTGGTATGGACAGGGCCGACCTGGCCTATGGCTACACCTTC.

In the case of this clone: Other DNA variants within this sample encode the same CDR3. V is TRBV9 and J is TRBJ2-5; TRBD2 matches at 8 bases. The V and J ends lost 0 bases and 2 bases, in that order; junction bases with no gene match: 3. This CDR3 has 15 residues. Looked up from germline, CDR1 is SGDLS and CDR2 is YYNGEE. The CDR3 nucleotides read TGTGCCAGCAGCGTAGTGAGCGGGGGACAAGAGACCCAGTACTTC. Encoded protein: CASSVVSGGQETQYF.

This chain links TRBV5-6 with TRBJ2-6; maybe TRBD2 (5 bases). Deletions cut 2 bases from V and 0 bases from J, with 12 bases between. CDR1 and CDR2 (germline): SGHDT, YYEEEE. The CDR3 sequence is 17 residues long. The CDR3 DNA follows: TGTGCCAGCAGCTTTGGCGGGTTCTACTCTGGGGCCAACGTCCTGACTTTC. Its protein product is CASSFGGFYSGANVLTF.

The chain recombines TRBV5-4 with TRBJ2-7; the match to TRBD2 covers 7 bases. The CDR3 length is 14 residues. V lost 3 bases to trimming and J lost 3 bases; unmatched junction nucleotides: 6. CDR1 SGHNT and CDR2 YYREEE come from the germline V gene (reference sequence). The CDR3 DNA reads as TGTGCCAGCAGCTCGGGACTAACCGACTACGAGCAGTACTTC. This sequence encodes CASSSGLTDYEQYF.

V and J are TRBV7-3 and TRBJ2-1, with 8 bases matching TRBD2. Germline V gives CDR1 SGHTA, CDR2 FQGTGA. The CDR3 loop spans 16 amino acids. The J segment lost 3 bases and the V segment lost 2 bases, leaving 6 bases of the junction unmatched. The CDR3 sequence is CASSLGLAGLYNEQFF. In DNA form, the CDR3 reads TGTGCCAGCAGCTTAGGCCTAGCGGGCCTCTACAATGAGCAGTTCTTC.

The chain joins TRBV12-3 or TRBV12-4 to TRBJ1-2; D remains ambiguous. The CDR3 is 13 amino acids. The ends were cut back, 5 bases at V and 3 bases at J, with 10 bases in the middle. CDR3 sequence (DNA): TGTGCCAGCAGTACCTCGGACTACTATGGCTACACCTTC. Amino acids: CASSTSDYYGYTF.

This chain joins TRBV5-4 and TRBJ2-1, with TRBD2 matching over 8 bases. The CDR3 has 18 residues. Germline CDR1 is SGHNT and CDR2 is YYREEE (reference sequence). J gave up 0 bases and V 2 bases, and 10 bases lay outside the gene matches. The CDR3 spells CASSFSRGEYYSYNEQFF. CDR3 nucleotide sequence: TGTGCCAGCAGCTTTTCGCGGGGGGAATATTACTCCTACAATGAGCAGTTCTTC.

The chain employs TRBV29-1 and TRBJ2-1; 7 positions agree with TRBD2. Germline CDR1 reads SQVTM; CDR2 reads ANQGSEA. This CDR3 is 13 amino acids long. The ends lost 8 bases at V and 5 bases at J; junction bases unmatched: 9. The CDR3 sequence: CSFTGLVDNEQFF. CDR3 DNA: TGCAGCTTTACAGGACTAGTCGACAATGAGCAGTTCTTC.

V gene TRBV5-1 combines with J gene TRBJ1-2; tentatively, D is TRBD1 (6 bases). V was cut by 2 bases and J by 8 bases, with 22 bases left in between. Germline assignment: CDR1 SGHRS and CDR2 YFSETQ. CDR3 length: 16 amino acids. CDR3 bases: TGCGCCAGCAGCTTCGGGACAAGGGTTTGTTGTGGGGGCTACACCTTC. Its protein is CASSFGTRVCCGGYTF.

This clone has more than one count but fewer than ten. V usage is TRBV24-1 and J usage is TRBJ2-1; weak D call: TRBD1 (6 bases). Trimming stripped 8 bases from V and 7 bases from J, with 20 bases between. CDR3 length equals 15 residues. CDR1 is KGHDR and CDR2 is SFDVKD in the germline V gene. Written as DNA, the CDR3 is TGTGCCACCATCCCCGGCCCTCCTAGGGGGAATGAGCAGTTCTTC. It yields the protein CATIPGPPRGNEQFF.

This clone was counted between two and nine times. The chain is built from TRBV6-5 and TRBJ1-1, with D possibly TRBD1 on 5 matching bases. V was pared by 3 bases and J by 1 base, with 9 bases between. Germline V CDR1 and CDR2: MNHEY, SVGAGI. The CDR3 consists of 14 residues. CDR3 protein: CASSYQGTNTEAFF. CDR3 DNA: TGTGCCAGCAGTTATCAGGGAACGAACACTGAAGCTTTCTTT.

V usage is TRBV12-5 and J usage is TRBJ2-3; 8 bases are a match to TRBD1. The length of the CDR3 is 15 residues. The germline V gene has CDR1 LGHNT and CDR2 FRNRAP. J lost 0 bases, V lost 1 base, and 0 bases had no gene match. The CDR3: CASGLGTGSTDTQYF. The CDR3 DNA reads TGTGCTAGTGGTTTGGGGACAGGGAGCACAGATACGCAGTATTTT.

The chain employs TRBV7-9 and TRBJ2-7; perhaps TRBD1 as D (6 bases). The CDR3 sequence is 14 residues long. V dropped 5 bases and J dropped 4 bases, with 15 bases sitting between them. Germline V lookup: CDR1 SEHNR, CDR2 FQNEAQ (reference sequence). The CDR3 sequence is CASSLEKGVYEQYF. CDR3 DNA: TGTGCCAGCAGCCTGGAAAAGGGGGTTTACGAGCAGTACTTC.

This chain joins TRBV25-1 and TRBJ1-5; TRBD1 is a possible D gene (5 bases). V lost 4 bases and J lost 6, with 10 bases in between. The CDR3 covers 13 residues. CDR1 and CDR2 from the germline V gene are MGHDK and SYGVNS. The CDR3 protein is CASSAGGGQPQHF. DNA for the CDR3: TGTGCCAGCAGTGCAGGCGGGGGTCAGCCCCAGCATTTT.

The chain links TRBV13 to TRBJ2-7; 14 bases line up with TRBD2. CDR3 length: 17 residues. The trim removed 4 bases at V and 4 bases at J, leaving 9 bases unmatched. CDR1 PRHDT and CDR2 FYEKMQ come from the germline V gene (reference sequence). The CDR3 DNA follows: TGTGCCAGCAGCTCCGGCAGGACTAGCGGGAGGAGGTACGAGCAGTACTTC. It encodes CASSSGRTSGRRYEQYF.